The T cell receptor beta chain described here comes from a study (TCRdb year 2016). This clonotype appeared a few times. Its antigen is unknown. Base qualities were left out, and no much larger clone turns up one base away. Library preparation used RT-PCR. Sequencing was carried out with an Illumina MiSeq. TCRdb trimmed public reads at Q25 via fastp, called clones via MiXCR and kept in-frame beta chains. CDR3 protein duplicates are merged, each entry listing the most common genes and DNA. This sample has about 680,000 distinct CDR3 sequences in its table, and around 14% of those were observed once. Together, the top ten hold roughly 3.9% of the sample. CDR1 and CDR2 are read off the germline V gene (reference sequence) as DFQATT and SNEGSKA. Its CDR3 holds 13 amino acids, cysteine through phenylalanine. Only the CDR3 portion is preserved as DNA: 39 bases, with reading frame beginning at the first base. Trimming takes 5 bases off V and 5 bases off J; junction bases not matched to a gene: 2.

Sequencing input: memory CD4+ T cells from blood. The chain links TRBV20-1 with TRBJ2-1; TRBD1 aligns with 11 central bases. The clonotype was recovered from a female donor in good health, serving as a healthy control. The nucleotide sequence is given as TGCAGTGCTGGACAGGGGGCAAACAATGAGCAGTTCTTC. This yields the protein CSAGQGANNEQFF.